A selection of T cell receptor beta chains follows, all from one sample in a study of T cell repertoires in cytomegalovirus infection. TCRdb ran MiXCR on the reads and lists one entry per CDR3 protein. The table records about 900,000 distinct CDR3 sequences, around 32% of them present only once. These receptors have no identified antigens. This specimen was cultured CD8+ T cells from PBMCs, taken from culture after CMV antigen stimulation. The receptors were sampled from a human donor in good health (CMV status not recorded). Some clones in this sample may be carry-over from other donors' samples. Both conserved end residues are part of each CDR3. A D gene is named only where the DNA matches it firmly. Clone size, where shown, is once, few, many, or a class for clones that have expanded.

many | TRBJ1-1 | TRBV7-8 | . | TGTGCCAGCAGCTTTCGGGGATCAAACACTGAAGCTTTCTTT | CASSFRGSNTEAFF
. | TRBJ2-7 | TRBV19 | . | TGTGCCAGTAGTATAGATTCGTCCCGGGGATCCCGCGAGCAGTACTTC | CASSIDSSRGSREQYF
. | TRBJ2-7 | TRBV7-6 | TRBD1 | TGTGTCAGCAGCCCGGGACAGGGGGGCTACGAGCAGTACTTC | CVSSPGQGGYEQYF
. | TRBJ2-1 | TRBV9 | TRBD2 | TGTGCCAGCAGCGTAGTTGGTACTAGCGGAAAGGAGCAGTTCTTC | CASSVVGTSGKEQFF
. | TRBJ1-1 | TRBV10-3 | . | TGTGCCATCAGAATTCACAGTATGGACCGGACGAACACTGAAGCTTTCTTT | CAIRIHSMDRTNTEAFF
many | TRBJ2-1 | TRBV12-3/TRBV12-4 | TRBD2 | TGTGCCAGCAGTCCCATCAGCGGGGGACTGTCGAATGAGCAGTTCTTC | CASSPISGGLSNEQFF
. | TRBJ1-1 | TRBV7-9 | . | TGTGCCAGCAGCTTTTCAGTACCCGAAGCTTTCTTT | CASSFSVPEAFF
. | TRBJ2-1 | TRBV2 | . | TGTGCCAGCAGACCGGGAAGGCAAGTCTATGAGCAGTTCTTC | CASRPGRQVYEQFF
few | TRBJ1-3 | TRBV7-9 | . | TGTGCCAGCAGCACCCGTCCCTCTGGAAACACCATATATTTT | CASSTRPSGNTIYF
. | TRBJ1-3 | TRBV12-3/TRBV12-4 | . | TGTGCCAGCAGTTTCCAAAGTTTTATGGATAACTCTGGAAACACCATATATTTT | CASSFQSFMDNSGNTIYF
. | TRBJ1-1 | TRBV5-1 | . | TGCGCCAGCAGCTTGAGGCAGAGGGACACTGAAGCTTTCTTT | CASSLRQRDTEAFF
. | TRBJ2-1 | TRBV9 | . | TGTGCCAGCAGCGTAGCCCCAGGCTACAATGAGCAGTTCTTC | CASSVAPGYNEQFF
. | TRBJ2-1 | TRBV11-3 | TRBD2 | TGTGCCAGCAGCTTTACTAGCGGGGGGGCTGGAGAGCAGTTCTTC | CASSFTSGGAGEQFF
. | TRBJ1-6 | TRBV27 | . | TGTGCCAGCAGTGTAATGGGGGTATCACCCCTCCACTTT | CASSVMGVSPLHF
. | TRBJ2-1 | TRBV9 | TRBD2 | TGTGCCAGCAGCGTCAAAAGAGCGGGGGCTTACAATGAGCAGTTCTTC | CASSVKRAGAYNEQFF
. | TRBJ2-3 | TRBV27 | . | TGTGCCAGCAGTTTATGGGGAGAGAATACGCAGTATTTT | CASSLWGENTQYF
few | TRBJ2-2 | TRBV27 | TRBD2 | TGTGCCAGCAGCTCCGGGGGGAGCGGGGAGCTGTTTTTT | CASSSGGSGELFF
few | TRBJ1-2 | TRBV7-9 | TRBD1 | TGTGCCAGCAGCTTAAGACAGGGCGTAAACTATGGCTACACCTTC | CASSLRQGVNYGYTF
. | TRBJ1-5 | TRBV4-3 | . | TGCGCCAGCAGCCAAGAAAGACGGATCAATCAGCCCCAGCATTTT | CASSQERRINQPQHF
many | TRBJ2-3 | TRBV7-6 | TRBD1 | TGTGCCAGCAGCATGGGACAGGGGTTGACAGATACGCAGTATTTT | CASSMGQGLTDTQYF
. | TRBJ2-7 | TRBV29-1 | . | TGCAGCGTTGAAGATTCAGCCTCCTACGAGCAGTACTTC | CSVEDSASYEQYF
few | TRBJ1-1 | TRBV11-2 | TRBD1 | TGTGCCAGCAGAACAACAGGGGTCGAGAACACTGAAGCTTTCTTT | CASRTTGVENTEAFF
. | TRBJ1-1 | TRBV4-1 | TRBD1 | TGCGCCAGCAGCTGGGACAGCGCTTACACTGAAGCTTTCTTT | CASSWDSAYTEAFF
. | TRBJ2-5 | TRBV11-3 | . | TGTGCCAGCAGCTTAGATTCGACTAGCCAAGAGACCCAGTACTTC | CASSLDSTSQETQYF
. | TRBJ2-2 | TRBV4-3 | . | TGCGCCAGCAGCCAAGATAGTGGCAGGGCCGACCGAACCGGGGAGCTGTTTTTT | CASSQDSGRADRTGELFF
few | TRBJ1-1 | TRBV6-1 | TRBD1 | TGTGCCAGCAGCGGACAGGGCTACACTGAAGCTTTCTTT | CASSGQGYTEAFF
few | TRBJ1-4 | TRBV7-6 | TRBD1 | TGTGCCAGCAGCTTGGCTTCCGGGACAGGGCTCGCAACTAATGAAAAACTGTTTTTT | CASSLASGTGLATNEKLFF
. | TRBJ1-2 | TRBV10-2 | . | TGCGCCAGCAGTGATAAGGGCAGGAATTTCTATGGCTACACCTTC | CASSDKGRNFYGYTF
. | TRBJ1-1 | TRBV12-5 | . | TGTGCTAGTGGTCCGCGGACCCAGCAGGGCTACACTGAAGCTTTCTTT | CASGPRTQQGYTEAFF
. | TRBJ2-3 | TRBV7-7 | TRBD2 | TGTGCTAGCAGTCGCGGACTAGCGGCTAGCACAGATACGCAGTATTTT | CASSRGLAASTDTQYF
few | TRBJ2-5 | TRBV6-2/TRBV6-3 | TRBD2 | TGTGCCAGCAGTTACGGGGGGGCTAGCGGGGACCCCCGAGAGACCCAGTACTTC | CASSYGGASGDPRETQYF
. | TRBJ2-1 | TRBV7-6 | TRBD2 | TGTGCCAGCAGCTTAACGGCTAGCGGGGGGGCGTTTGATGAGCAGTTCTTC | CASSLTASGGAFDEQFF
few | TRBJ1-2 | TRBV12-3/TRBV12-4 | TRBD1 | TGTGCCAGCAGTCACGGGACAGATATTAACTATGGCTACACCTTC | CASSHGTDINYGYTF
few | TRBJ1-2 | TRBV4-1 | . | TGCGCCAGCAGCCAAATAGCCAGGGTTGACTATGGCTACACCTTC | CASSQIARVDYGYTF
. | TRBJ1-1 | TRBV29-1 | . | TGCAGCGGAAACAGGGATCGTGAAGCTTTCTTT | CSGNRDREAFF
. | TRBJ2-2 | TRBV18 | . | TGTGCCAGCTCACCAAAGGTGTACGACACCGGGGAGCTGTTTTTT | CASSPKVYDTGELFF
few | TRBJ2-5 | TRBV27 | TRBD1 | TGTGCCAGCGGATTGCAGGGGGCCCAGTACTTC | CASGLQGAQYF
few | TRBJ2-3 | TRBV28 | . | TGTGCCAGCAGTTTTGACGGGGCGGCAGATACGCAGTATTTT | CASSFDGAADTQYF
many | TRBJ1-1 | TRBV6-6 | TRBD1 | TGTGCCAGCAGTTCCTGGACAGGAATGGGAACTGAAGCTTTCTTT | CASSSWTGMGTEAFF
. | TRBJ2-3 | TRBV9 | TRBD2 | TGTGCCGGCAGCTTCTCGGGGGGACTCTTCGGGGAGTATTTT | CAGSFSGGLFGEYF
few | TRBJ1-2 | TRBV6-6 | . | TGTGCCAGCAGGCCAAGGGACAATCCTAACTATGGCTACACCTTC | CASRPRDNPNYGYTF
many | TRBJ1-1 | TRBV6-5 | . | TGTGCCAGCAGTTACGGAACAGACACTGAAGCTTTCTTT | CASSYGTDTEAFF
. | TRBJ2-1 | TRBV7-9 | . | TGTGCCAGCAGCTTCCCTCCCGTAGGGGGTTACAATGAGCAGTTCTTC | CASSFPPVGGYNEQFF
. | TRBJ2-1 | TRBV6-5 | TRBD2 | TGTGCCACCGCTAGCGGGGGGATATACAATGAGCAGTTCTTC | CATASGGIYNEQFF
. | TRBJ2-1 | TRBV12-5 | TRBD2 | TGTGCTAGTGGTTTCTTCGACGATAGCGGGGCCTTTCACAATGAGCAGTTCTTC | CASGFFDDSGAFHNEQFF
few | TRBJ2-5 | TRBV7-7 | TRBD1 | TGTGCTAGCAGCTTTTCCCCGGGACAGCAAGAGACCCAGTACTTC | CASSFSPGQQETQYF
. | TRBJ1-1 | TRBV19 | . | TGTGCCAGTAGTATCCGCAGGTTTCGCATGAACACTGAAGCTTTCTTT | CASSIRRFRMNTEAFF
few | TRBJ1-5 | TRBV19 | TRBD1 | TGTGCCAGTAGTTGGGCGGACAGGAGCAATCAGCCCCAGCATTTT | CASSWADRSNQPQHF
. | TRBJ1-6 | TRBV27 | . | TGTGCCAGCAGTTATAACATGGGTTCACCCCTCCACTTT | CASSYNMGSPLHF
. | TRBJ2-1 | TRBV2 | TRBD2 | TGTGCCAGCAGTGAAGCGCTTCTAGACGGGGGGGCATCCTACAATGAGCAGTTCTTC | CASSEALLDGGASYNEQFF
. | TRBJ1-6 | TRBV5-1 | . | TGCGCCAGCAGCTTGAGATCCGGAACGGAAAGGGGTCGCTCACCCCCCCACTTT | CASSLRSGTERGRSPPHF
. | TRBJ1-6 | TRBV12-3/TRBV12-4 | . | TGTGCCAGCAGTTTTAGCCTCTATAATTCACCCCTCCACTTT | CASSFSLYNSPLHF
few | TRBJ2-2 | TRBV13 | TRBD1 | TGTGCCAGCAGCTTAGAGCCAGGGGGCTCTGGGGAGCTGTTTTTT | CASSLEPGGSGELFF
. | TRBJ2-5 | TRBV7-6 | . | TGTGCCAGCAGCTCCCGGACCCGGGAGACCCAGTACTTC | CASSSRTRETQYF
. | TRBJ2-5 | TRBV7-9 | TRBD2 | TGTGCCAGCAGGATGGGACTAGCTCAAGAGACCCAGTACTTC | CASRMGLAQETQYF
. | TRBJ1-2 | TRBV19 | TRBD1 | TGTGCCACCTGGACAGGAACTAACTATGGCTACACCTTC | CATWTGTNYGYTF
. | TRBJ1-3 | TRBV25-1 | . | TGTGCCAGCAGTGAATGGGGGCACTCTGGAAACACCATATATTTT | CASSEWGHSGNTIYF
many | TRBJ2-3 | TRBV7-6 | TRBD1 | TGTGCCAGCAGCTTAACAGGGGCCGCCACAGATACGCAGTATTTT | CASSLTGAATDTQYF
once | TRBJ2-5 | TRBV6-2/TRBV6-3 | TRBD2 | TGTGCCAGCAGTTACGCTCTAGCGGGGGGGCGAGAGACCCAGTACTTC | CASSYALAGGRETQYF
few | TRBJ2-1 | TRBV2 | . | TGTGCCAGCAGGCCCTCCGGGACAAGTACCAATGAGCAGTTCTTC | CASRPSGTSTNEQFF